Listed here are 17 T cell receptor beta chains from one sample, sequenced in a study of shared T cell receptors in the human thymus. Assay used: immunoSEQ multiplex PCR; TCRdb lists only in-frame clones, some missing. This sample has hundreds of thousands of clones; just under 95% occur once, and the top ten carry about 0.02%. Sequences were obtained from thymocytes. The source is a human donor.

V and J are TRBV9 and TRBJ1-1; D not certain. The CDR3 runs to 14 residues. The germline V gene has CDR1 SGDLS and CDR2 YYNGEE. Trimming took 4 bases from V and 3 from J, leaving 13 bases between them. The CDR3 loop is CASSLETGHTEAFF. Written as DNA, the CDR3 is TGTGCCAGCAGCCTCGAAACTGGGCACACTGAAGCTTTCTTT.

The rearrangement joins TRBV7-9 to TRBJ1-5; D unresolved. V was trimmed by 6 bases and J by 7 bases, leaving 22 bases between them. The CDR3 runs 16 residues. Germline V gene data show CDR1 as SEHNR and CDR2 as FQNEAQ (reference sequence). The DNA of the CDR3 is TGTGCCAGCAGTAAGACACCGCTCCCAGACGGACAGCCCCAGCATTTT. Its protein product is CASSKTPLPDGQPQHF.

V is TRBV7-2 and J is TRBJ2-7; D ambiguous. The V gene lost 5 bases and the J gene lost 5 bases, with 16 bases spanning the gap. In germline, CDR1 is SGHTA, CDR2 FQGNSA. The CDR3 loop spans 14 amino acids. For the CDR3, the DNA is TGTGCCAGCAGCGGCCGGGCCTTGGTGGACGAGCAGTACTTC. This encodes CASSGRALVDEQYF.

This chain joins TRBV6-1 and TRBJ1-2; unclear D gene. The length of the CDR3 is 13 residues. Trimming left V 4 bases short and J 4 bases short, with 10 bases between. Germline V gene lookup returns CDR1 MNHNS and CDR2 SASEGT. CDR3 sequence (DNA): TGTGCCAGCAGTGGGGCCGGCTTCTATGGCTACACCTTC. This translates into CASSGAGFYGYTF.

The rearrangement links TRBV7-2 to TRBJ2-7, with D possibly being TRBD1 (6 bases). The ends were cut back, 2 bases at V and 2 bases at J, with 16 bases in the middle. Germline lookup yields CDR1 SGHTA and CDR2 FQGNSA. This CDR3 is 16 amino acids long. The CDR3 nucleotides read TGTGCCAGCAGCTTATGCCCCACAGGGCAGACCTACGAGCAGTACTTC. This gives the protein CASSLCPTGQTYEQYF.

The chain carries TRBV6-8 and TRBJ1-1; D remains ambiguous. V lost 7 bases and J lost 11, with 14 bases in between. The CDR3 sequence is 11 residues long. Per germline, CDR1 MNHGY and CDR2 SAAAGT. Written as DNA, the CDR3 is TGTGCCAGCACCCCAGACCAAGAGGCTTTCTTT. Translating gives CASTPDQEAFF.

This sequence joins TRBV19 and TRBJ1-5, with 10 bases identical to TRBD1. Germline-derived CDR1 and CDR2 are LNHDA and SQIVND (reference sequence). V lost 8 bases and J lost 6; bases outside the gene matches: 7. This CDR3 is 14 amino acids long. The CDR3 is CASVGQGKGQPQHF. As DNA, the CDR3 is TGTGCCAGTGTGGGACAGGGGAAGGGTCAGCCCCAGCATTTT.

The genes are TRBV14 and TRBJ2-1, with 7 bases identical to TRBD2. From germline, CDR1 is SGHDN and CDR2 FVKESK. Trimming at V came to 4 bases and at J to 3 bases, leaving 9 bases not matched to a gene. The CDR3 loop spans 16 amino acids. The CDR3 DNA sequence: TGTGCCAGCAGCCGCCCTAGCGGACGGCACTACAATGAGCAGTTCTTC. Its protein is CASSRPSGRHYNEQFF.

V and J are TRBV6-5 and TRBJ2-7; possible D gene TRBD1, 6 bases. V dropped 9 bases and J dropped 1 base, with 19 bases sitting between them. The CDR3 contains 15 residues. CDR1 is MNHEY and CDR2 is SVGAGI in the germline V gene. The CDR3 bases are TGTGCCAGGGTAACTTACCGGGACACATCCTACGAGCAGTACTTC. It yields the protein CARVTYRDTSYEQYF.

V gene TRBV5-1 combines with J gene TRBJ2-1; 11 nucleotides match TRBD2. CDR1 is SGHRS and CDR2 is YFSETQ in the germline V gene. The CDR3 is made up of 15 amino acids. The ends lost 5 bases at V and 7 bases at J; junction bases unmatched: 8. DNA for the CDR3: TGCGCCAGCAGTTTAGCGGGAGGGAGGGGGAATGAGCAGTTCTTC. It codes for CASSLAGGRGNEQFF.

This chain connects TRBV5-4 to TRBJ2-1; 10 nucleotides align to TRBD2. Losses at the gene ends were 4 bases for V and 10 bases for J; bases not matched to a gene: 11. CDR1 and CDR2 (germline): SGHNT, YYREEE (reference sequence). This CDR3 is built from 15 residues. The CDR3 loop reads CASSPRTSGRGEQFF. The CDR3 DNA follows: TGTGCCAGCAGCCCACGGACTAGCGGACGAGGCGAGCAGTTCTTC.

The rearrangement uses TRBV2 and TRBJ2-2; 13 positions agree with TRBD2. Trimming removed 6 bases from V and 3 bases from J; junction bases left unmatched: 7. Germline CDR1 reads SNHLY; CDR2 reads FYNNEI. This CDR3 comprises 17 residues. The CDR3 is CASSQTSGRAYTGELFF. The CDR3 nucleotides read TGTGCCAGCAGCCAAACTAGCGGGAGGGCCTACACCGGGGAGCTGTTTTTT.

This chain connects TRBV6-6 to TRBJ2-1; no firm D call. The germline V gene encodes CDR1 MNHNY and CDR2 SVGAGI (reference sequence). The V and J ends lost 0 bases and 0 bases respectively, with 9 bases between them. The CDR3 is 16 amino acids. CDR3 DNA: TGTGCCAGCAGTTACTCCCCGATTCCCTCCTACAATGAGCAGTTCTTC. This sequence encodes CASSYSPIPSYNEQFF.

The chain is built from TRBV11-3 and TRBJ2-2; 14 bases line up with TRBD2. This CDR3 comprises 17 residues. Germline V gene sequence: CDR1 SGHNT, CDR2 YENEEA. Trimming removed 4 bases from V and 2 bases from J; junction bases left unmatched: 3. The CDR3 bases are TGTGCCAGCAGCTATGGGACTAGCGGGAGCAACACCGGGGAGCTGTTTTTT. Its protein product is CASSYGTSGSNTGELFF.

This clone was seen just once. The J gene is TRBJ2-2, the V gene TRBV14, with D maybe TRBD2 (5 bases). V was trimmed by 1 base and J by 7 bases, leaving 10 bases between them. The germline V gene encodes CDR1 SGHDN and CDR2 FVKESK. This CDR3 is 14 amino acids long. This CDR3 is CASSQVRANGELFF. The DNA of the CDR3 is TGTGCCAGCAGCCAAGTGAGGGCAAACGGGGAGCTGTTTTTT.

The chain joins TRBV6-5 to TRBJ2-7; 7 nucleotides line up with TRBD1. Unmatched junction bases numbered 4, after V lost 5 bases and J lost 0 bases. There are 14 residues in the CDR3. The V gene's germline CDR1 is MNHEY and CDR2 SVGAGI. The DNA for the CDR3 is TGTGCCAGCAGTCCCCAGGGGGTCTCCTACGAGCAGTACTTC. It yields the protein CASSPQGVSYEQYF.

The genes are TRBV7-2 and TRBJ1-2; D is possibly TRBD1 (5 bases). The CDR3 extends over 15 amino acids. Between the trimmed V and J ends, which lost 6 bases and 2 bases, there was a span of 16 bases. Germline V lookup: CDR1 SGHTA, CDR2 FQGNSA. The CDR3 DNA follows: TGTGCCAGCAGTCTCTCGGGGCGGCTGAACTATGGCTACACCTTC. Protein product: CASSLSGRLNYGYTF.